One and the same sample provided the 29 T cell receptor beta chains below, sequenced in a study of blood T cell repertoires in COVID-19. The table came from immunoSEQ multiplex PCR; TCRdb's copy has only in-frame clones and leaves some out. The sample yields approximately 150,000 clones, 75% to 90% seen once. The sample was peripheral blood. Receptors were obtained from a woman aged 55-70 years with active COVID-19.

V is TRBV7-6 and J is TRBJ2-7; 8 nucleotides align to TRBD1. The CDR3 spans 17 residues. After removal of 5 bases from V and 3 bases from J, the junction contained 15 bases not matched to a gene. Looked up from germline, CDR1 is SGHVS and CDR2 is FNYEAQ. The CDR3 region is CASSAATRQGQSYEQYF. The CDR3, as DNA: TGTGCCAGCAGCGCAGCTACAAGACAGGGGCAAAGCTACGAGCAGTACTTC. The complete variable domain, with remaining parts taken from reference TRBV7-6 and TRBJ2-7, reads GAGVSQSPRYKVTKRGQDVALRCDPISGHVSLYWYRQALGQGPEFLTYFNYEAQQDKSGLPNDRFSAERPEGSISTLTIQRTEQRDSAMYRCASSAATRQGQSYEQYFGPGTRLTVT.

The CDR3 DNA reads as TGTGCCAGCAGCCAAGCGACTAGCGGGAGACCACAGTTCTTC. Amino acid sequence: CASSQATSGRPQFF. The genes are TRBV14 and TRBJ2-1, with 12 bases matching TRBD2. The ends lost 1 base at V and 13 bases at J; junction bases unmatched: 5. CDR1 and CDR2 (germline): SGHDN, FVKESK. CDR3 size: 14 residues.

This chain connects TRBV6-5 to TRBJ1-2, with TRBD1 as a possible D gene (6 bases). CDR3 length: 14 residues. The V and J ends lost 7 bases and 4 bases respectively, with 16 bases between them. Germline values: CDR1 MNHEY, CDR2 SVGAGI. The CDR3 reads CASNPKGVRYGYTF. CDR3 nucleotides: TGTGCCAGCAACCCCAAGGGGGTTCGCTATGGCTACACCTTC.

This clone was seen a few times. The chain recombines TRBV28 with TRBJ2-3; perhaps TRBD2 as D (6 bases). V was shortened by 10 bases and J by 2 bases, with 19 bases between the two germline ends. CDR3 size: 15 residues. Looked up from germline, CDR1 is MDHEN and CDR2 is SYDVKM. CDR3 bases: TGTGCCACCTCTCGACTGCGGGACGACACAGATACGCAGTATTTT. As protein: CATSRLRDDTDTQYF.

The chain combines TRBV7-9 with TRBJ2-1, with 11 bases lining up with TRBD1. The CDR3 runs 15 residues. CDR1 is SEHNR and CDR2 is FQNEAQ in the germline V gene (reference sequence). J lost 7 bases, V lost 3 bases, and 5 bases had no gene match. The CDR3 sequence: CASSFGQGALNEQFF. The CDR3 coding sequence is TGTGCCAGCAGCTTTGGACAGGGGGCGTTGAATGAGCAGTTCTTC.

This chain links TRBV2 with TRBJ2-3, with a tentative D call TRBD1 (5 bases). This CDR3 has 15 amino acids. The germline V and J ends were trimmed by 2 bases and 5 bases, with 14 bases remaining between them. The V gene's germline CDR1 is SNHLY and CDR2 FYNNEI. CDR3 sequence (DNA): TGTGCCAGCAGTGAACAGGGTATTAAGGGAGATACGCAGTATTTT. It yields the protein CASSEQGIKGDTQYF.

The chain uses TRBV18 and TRBJ2-1; TRBD1 might be the D (6 bases). The V gene's germline CDR1 is KGHSH and CDR2 LQKENI. The length of the CDR3 is 13 residues. The germline V and J ends were trimmed by 2 bases and 6 bases, with 8 bases remaining between them. The CDR3 reads CASSPGGPNEQFF. Here the CDR3 DNA reads TGTGCCAGCTCACCAGGGGGCCCCAATGAGCAGTTCTTC.

The CDR3 sequence is CASSRTTGSYEQYF. In DNA form, the CDR3 reads TGTGCCAGCAGCCGGACGACAGGATCCTACGAGCAGTACTTC. The chain has TRBV11-2 and TRBJ2-7; D may be TRBD1 (6 bases). This CDR3 spans 14 amino acids. In germline, CDR1 is SGHAT, CDR2 FQNNGV. V was shortened by 5 bases and J by 1 base, with 12 bases between the two germline ends.

This CDR3 reads CASSHRGRASGRNTQYF. For the CDR3, the DNA is TGTGCCAGCAGTCACCGGGGACGGGCTAGCGGCCGGAATACGCAGTATTTT. The chain combines TRBV28 with TRBJ2-3, with TRBD2 matching over 7 bases. Germline V gives CDR1 MDHEN, CDR2 SYDVKM. This CDR3 spans 17 amino acids. V was clipped by 5 bases and J by 7 bases; unmatched bases: 18.

This chain joins TRBV7-9 and TRBJ2-3; no firm D call. V was clipped by 1 base and J by 2 bases, with 13 bases between them. Germline loops: CDR1 SEHNR, CDR2 FQNEAQ (reference sequence). The length of the CDR3 is 16 residues. The CDR3 region has the DNA TGTGCCAGCAGCTTAGTTGCAGGCGCGATCACAGATACGCAGTATTTT. It translates to CASSLVAGAITDTQYF. Variable domain in full (rest from reference TRBV7-9 and TRBJ2-3): DTGVSQNPRHKITKRGQNVTFRCDPISEHNRLYWYRQTLGQGPEFLTYFQNEAQLEKSRLLSDRFSAERPKGSFSTLEIQRTEQGDSAMYLCASSLVAGAITDTQYFGPGTRLTVL.

The chain is built from TRBV6-5 and TRBJ2-3; a possible D gene is TRBD2 (7 bases). The germline V gene encodes CDR1 MNHEY and CDR2 SVGAGI. The CDR3 length is 16 residues. V was shortened by 0 bases and J by 1 base, with 11 bases between the two germline ends. CDR3 residues: CASSYSWGGRTDTQYF. CDR3 nucleotide sequence: TGTGCCAGCAGTTACTCTTGGGGGGGGCGCACAGATACGCAGTATTTT.

The CDR3 DNA is TGTGCCAGCAGCTTATACGGCGGGACCACCGGGGAGCTGTTTTTT. Translated, it gives CASSLYGGTTGELFF. The rearrangement joins TRBV7-9 to TRBJ2-2; tentative D call: TRBD2 (6 bases). The CDR3 totals 15 residues. Trimming took off 2 bases at V and 4 bases at J, with 11 bases between the two ends. The germline gives CDR1 SEHNR, CDR2 FQNEAQ (reference sequence).

The J gene is TRBJ1-1, the V gene TRBV11-2; D is undetermined. Germline CDR1 SGHAT, CDR2 FQNNGV. CDR3 length: 12 residues. Trimming cost V 5 bases and J 3 bases, with 7 bases left between them. The CDR3 sequence: CASSRGYTEAFF. For the CDR3, the DNA is TGTGCCAGCAGCCGAGGTTACACTGAAGCTTTCTTT.

The DNA of the CDR3 is TGTGCCACCAAGGAAGGTTCGGGTAATCAGCCCCAGCATTTT. Translating gives CATKEGSGNQPQHF. The gene calls are TRBV28 and TRBJ1-5, with D unresolved. With 10 bases removed from V and 4 bases from J, the gap between germline ends came to 17 bases. This CDR3 is 14 amino acids long. CDR1 and CDR2 (germline): MDHEN, SYDVKM.

The chain links TRBV6-5 to TRBJ1-1, with 7 bases aligning to TRBD1. This CDR3 spans 13 amino acids. In germline, CDR1 is MNHEY, CDR2 SVGAGI. With V trimmed by 6 bases and J by 5 bases, 6 bases remained unmatched. The CDR3: CASSRDRVTEAFF. The CDR3 DNA reads as TGTGCCAGCAGCAGAGACAGGGTGACTGAAGCTTTCTTT.

CDR3 DNA: TGTGCCAGCAGCGACAGACAGGGGAATCGGTTGGCAGATACGCAGTATTTT. Amino acid sequence: CASSDRQGNRLADTQYF. The chain carries TRBV9 and TRBJ2-3; TRBD1 matches at 8 bases. Germline CDR1 is SGDLS and CDR2 is YYNGEE. V lost 3 bases to trimming and J lost 4 bases; unmatched junction nucleotides: 13. The CDR3 has 17 residues.

This chain uses TRBV3-1 (or the pseudogene TRBV3-2) with TRBJ1-3, with TRBD1 matching over 7 bases. V shed 8 bases and J 0 bases; nucleotides not matched to a gene: 7. This CDR3 spans 15 amino acids. Germline V gene data show CDR1 as LGHDT and CDR2 as YNNKEL (reference sequence). The CDR3 sequence: CASRPRQGSGNTIYF. The CDR3 DNA sequence: TGTGCCAGCCGCCCCCGACAGGGCTCTGGAAACACCATATATTTT.

J is TRBJ2-5 and V is TRBV7-9, with D tentatively TRBD1 (6 bases). Trimming removed 0 bases from V and 4 bases from J, with 21 bases in between. CDR1 is SEHNR and CDR2 is FQNEAQ in the germline V gene (reference sequence). The length of the CDR3 is 18 residues. The CDR3 sequence: CASSLAVLGGKTRETQYF. The CDR3 region has the DNA TGTGCCAGCAGCTTAGCGGTCTTAGGGGGAAAAACAAGAGAGACCCAGTACTTC.

The V and J genes are TRBV5-4 and TRBJ2-7; D is possibly TRBD2 (7 bases). Between the trimmed V and J ends, which lost 3 bases and 5 bases, there was a span of 15 bases. The CDR3 covers 14 residues. Germline V CDR1 and CDR2: SGHNT, YYREEE (reference sequence). The CDR3 protein is CASSWGGGIDEQYF. The CDR3 coding sequence is TGTGCCAGCAGCTGGGGGGGCGGGATAGACGAGCAGTACTTC.

The CDR3 region has the DNA TGCGCCAGCAGCCATGTAGGGACTAGCGGCACAGATACGCAGTATTTT. It codes for CASSHVGTSGTDTQYF. V is TRBV4-1 and J is TRBJ2-3; 10 bases match TRBD2. Germline CDR1 is MGHRA and CDR2 is YSYEKL. CDR3 length equals 16 residues. V was pared by 3 bases and J by 1 base, with 4 bases of the junction left unmatched.

The chain uses TRBV12-3 or TRBV12-4 and TRBJ1-1, with D tentatively TRBD1 (6 bases). Trimming took off 6 bases at V and 9 bases at J, with 14 bases between the two ends. The CDR3 is 12 residues long. The CDR3: CASSLGQYKAFF. Here the CDR3 DNA reads TGTGCCAGCAGCCTTGGACAGTACAAAGCTTTCTTT.

About this clone itself: The junction differs from germline at one of its ends, possibly a read error. The chain joins TRBV7-7 to TRBJ2-1; 9 positions match TRBD1. CDR3 length equals 15 residues. Germline CDR1 reads SSHAT; CDR2 reads FNYEAQ (reference sequence). For the CDR3, the DNA is TGTGCTAGCAGTCTCTCCGGGACAGGGAACAATGAGCAGTTCTTC. Translating it yields CASSLSGTGNNEQFF.

This clone came up once. The gene calls are TRBV5-4 and TRBJ2-4; a possible D gene is TRBD2 (6 bases). Trimming took off 3 bases at V and 1 base at J, with 14 bases between the two ends. CDR1 and CDR2 (germline): SGHNT, YYREEE (reference sequence). There are 16 residues in the CDR3. CDR3 protein: CASSSPTRTAKNIQYF. In DNA, the CDR3 is TGTGCCAGCAGCTCGCCGACTAGAACGGCCAAAAACATTCAGTACTTC.

The gene calls are TRBV7-2 and TRBJ2-1; 11 positions agree with TRBD2. CDR3 length equals 15 residues. Looked up from germline, CDR1 is SGHTA and CDR2 is FQGNSA. J lost 1 base, V lost 6 bases, and 2 bases had no gene match. The CDR3 sequence is CASRPSGRSYNEQFF. The CDR3 coding sequence is TGTGCCAGCAGGCCTAGCGGGAGGTCCTACAATGAGCAGTTCTTC.

Points on this clone: The limits of the CDR3 on the DNA are not certain, so only TCRdb's listed CDR3 is given. The J gene is TRBJ1-5, the V gene TRBV28. Both ends counted, the CDR3 spans 16 residues. The V gene's germline CDR1 is MDHEN and CDR2 SYDVKM. The CDR3: CASSFGAGGYNQPQHF.

The chain uses TRBV28 and TRBJ2-1; the match to TRBD2 covers 14 bases. V was pared by 3 bases and J by 3 bases, with 10 bases of the junction left unmatched. CDR1 is MDHEN, CDR2 SYDVKM, per germline. The CDR3 is made up of 19 amino acids. CDR3 residues: CASSFGGLAGVGGYNEQFF. The DNA of the CDR3 is TGTGCCAGCAGTTTCGGGGGACTAGCGGGAGTCGGGGGCTACAATGAGCAGTTCTTC. Using reference TRBV28 and TRBJ2-1 for the parts outside the CDR3, the full variable domain is DVKVTQSSRYLVKRTGEKVFLECVQDMDHENMFWYRQDPGLGLRLIYFSYDVKMKEKGDIPEGYSVSREKKERFSLILESASTNQTSMYLCASSFGGLAGVGGYNEQFFGPGTRLTVL.

The chain is built from TRBV3-1 (or the pseudogene TRBV3-2) and TRBJ1-6, with D perhaps matching TRBD1 (5 bases). The CDR3 consists of 18 residues. The germline gives CDR1 LGHDT, CDR2 YNNKEL (reference sequence). V lost 0 bases and J 0 bases, leaving 12 bases between the germline ends. CDR3 amino acids: CASSQDSGLASYNSPLHF. Written as DNA, the CDR3 is TGTGCCAGCAGCCAAGATTCAGGGTTGGCCTCCTATAATTCACCCCTCCACTTT.

This chain joins TRBV30 and TRBJ2-3; D call uncertain. This CDR3 is built from 13 residues. Looked up from germline, CDR1 is GTSNPN and CDR2 is SVGIG (reference sequence). Trimming shortened V by 2 bases and J by 4 bases, and 10 bases separated the two germline ends. CDR3 sequence: CAWSHPGSDTQYF. Written as DNA, the CDR3 is TGTGCCTGGAGTCACCCGGGTTCAGATACGCAGTATTTT.

This clone is a singleton in its sample. This chain uses TRBV7-2 with TRBJ2-1; 9 bases map to TRBD2. Germline loops: CDR1 SGHTA, CDR2 FQGNSA. V was pared by 7 bases and J by 5 bases, with 9 bases of the junction left unmatched. CDR3 size: 15 residues. The CDR3 DNA reads TGTGCCAGCACCCGTTCGGCGGGAGGGAACAATGAGCAGTTCTTC. Encoded protein: CASTRSAGGNNEQFF. Full variable domain (outside the CDR3, taken from reference TRBV7-2 and TRBJ2-1): GAGVSQSPSNKVTEKGKDVELRCDPISGHTALYWYRQSLGQGLEFLIYFQGNSAPDKSGLPSDRFSAERTGGSVSTLTIQRTQQEDSAVYLCASTRSAGGNNEQFFGPGTRLTVL.